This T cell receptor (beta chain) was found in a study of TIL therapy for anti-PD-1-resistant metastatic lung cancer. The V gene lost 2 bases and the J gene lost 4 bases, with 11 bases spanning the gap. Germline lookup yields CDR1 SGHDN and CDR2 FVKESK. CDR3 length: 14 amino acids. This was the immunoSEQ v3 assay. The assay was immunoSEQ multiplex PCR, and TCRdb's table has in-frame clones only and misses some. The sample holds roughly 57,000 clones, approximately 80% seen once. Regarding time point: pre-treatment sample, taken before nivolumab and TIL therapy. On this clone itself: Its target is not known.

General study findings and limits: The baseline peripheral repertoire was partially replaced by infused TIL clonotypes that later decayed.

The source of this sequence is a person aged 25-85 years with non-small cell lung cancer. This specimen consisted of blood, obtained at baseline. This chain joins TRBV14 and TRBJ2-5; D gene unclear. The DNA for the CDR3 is TGTGCCAGCAGCCAACGACGGAAGGGAGAGACCCAGTACTTC. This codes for CASSQRRKGETQYF.